This entry concerns a single T cell receptor beta chain. Its antigen is not identified. The immunoSEQ assay was v3. Survey-level samples got approximately 1.8 million read pairs; deep-level samples got about 4.5-6.5 million. Using immunoSEQ multiplex PCR, the repertoire was profiled, and TCRdb retains in-frame clones only, with some absent. The sample comprises 40,000 to 60,000 clones, 70% to 80% of which are singletons, and under 5.5% rests with the top ten. Germline V gene sequence: CDR1 MRHNA, CDR2 SNTAGT. Trimming took off 4 bases at V and 1 base at J, with 5 bases between the two ends. The CDR3 consists of 13 residues. Stated time point: pre-treatment sample, taken before nivolumab and TIL therapy. Adults with stage 4 NSCLC were enrolled in a phase I trial. This specimen belongs to a study of TIL therapy for anti-PD-1-resistant metastatic lung cancer. Whole-study findings and limits: After infusion, TIL clonotypes partly replaced peripheral T cells and declined over months. This highly selected cohort may not generalize to typical lung cancer patients.

Material: blood, obtained at baseline. The gene calls are TRBV6-4 and TRBJ1-5; D is ambiguous. The receptor was derived from a woman between 30 and 80 years old with non-small cell lung cancer. The CDR3 loop is CASSAASNQPQHF. In DNA form, the CDR3 reads TGTGCCAGCAGTGCCGCCAGCAATCAGCCCCAGCATTTT.